The 14 T cell receptor beta chains given below trace back to one sample, sequenced in a study of shared clonotypes between healthy human individuals. The assay was immunoSEQ multiplex PCR, and TCRdb's table has in-frame clones only and misses some. The sample lists about 1.1 million clones, roughly 80% occurring once. Material: memory CD4+ T cells from PBMCs. Subset indicated: CD45RA-negative fraction. These TCRs come from a man between 18 and 35 years old in good health. Some clones in this sample may be carry-over from other donors' samples.

As regards this clone: Additional DNA sequences in this sample encode the identical CDR3. For the CDR3, the DNA is TGCGCCAGCAGCCTGGGGGACTTGGCTGGCGCAGATACGCAGTATTTT. This codes for CASSLGDLAGADTQYF. This rearrangement joins TRBV5-1 to TRBJ2-3, with D tentatively TRBD2 (6 bases). CDR3 size: 16 residues. Between the trimmed V and J ends, which lost 4 bases and 4 bases, there was a span of 19 bases. Germline CDR1 and CDR2: SGHRS and YFSETQ.

This clone was counted between two and nine times. The chain carries TRBV7-3 and TRBJ2-2; 7 bases align to TRBD2. CDR1 is SGHTA, CDR2 FQGTGA, per germline. Losses at the gene ends were 5 bases for V and 6 bases for J; bases not matched to a gene: 15. This CDR3 is 17 amino acids long. The chain's CDR3 is CASSRRGGAGSSGELFF. CDR3 nucleotide sequence: TGTGCCAGCAGCCGTCGAGGTGGAGCGGGGAGTTCCGGGGAGCTGTTTTTT.

The gene calls are TRBV12-5 and TRBJ1-1; no clear D. V lost 1 base to trimming and J lost 2 bases, with 5 bases between them. This CDR3 has 13 amino acids. The germline V gene has CDR1 LGHNT and CDR2 FRNRAP. The chain's CDR3 is CASGLEPNTEAFF. As DNA, the CDR3 is TGTGCTAGTGGTTTGGAACCTAACACTGAAGCTTTCTTT.

The gene calls are TRBV28 and TRBJ1-4, with 9 bases lining up with TRBD1. This CDR3 has 13 residues. Trimming at V came to 8 bases and at J to 8 bases, leaving 6 bases not matched to a gene. Germline CDR1 reads MDHEN; CDR2 reads SYDVKM. CDR3 residues: CASRGQGREKLFF. CDR3 sequence (DNA): TGTGCCAGCCGGGGACAGGGTCGGGAAAAACTGTTTTTT. Filled out from reference TRBV28 and TRBJ1-4, the complete variable domain reads DVKVTQSSRYLVKRTGEKVFLECVQDMDHENMFWYRQDPGLGLRLIYFSYDVKMKEKGDIPEGYSVSREKKERFSLILESASTNQTSMYLCASRGQGREKLFFGSGTQLSVL.

This clone came up once. The chain uses TRBV5-1 and TRBJ2-1; no definite D call. Trimming shortened V by 0 bases and J by 12 bases, and 7 bases separated the two germline ends. Looked up from germline, CDR1 is SGHRS and CDR2 is YFSETQ. The CDR3 has 11 residues. The CDR3 here is CASSLEYLQFF. CDR3 bases: TGCGCCAGCAGCTTGGAGTACTTGCAGTTCTTC.

The rearrangement links TRBV20-1 to TRBJ2-3, with D uncertain. Trimming left V 6 bases short and J 9 bases short, with 13 bases between. The CDR3 spans 11 residues. CDR1 and CDR2 from the germline V gene are DFQATT and SNEGSKA (reference sequence). The CDR3: CSAQRRKTQYF. For the CDR3, the DNA is TGCAGTGCCCAACGACGGAAAACGCAGTATTTT.

J is TRBJ2-6 and V is TRBV7-2; D possibly matches TRBD1 or TRBD2 (6 bases each). The CDR3 runs 16 residues. Germline lookup yields CDR1 SGHTA and CDR2 FQGNSA. V lost 5 bases and J 2 bases, leaving 13 bases between the germline ends. CDR3 nucleotide sequence: TGTGCCAGCAGCCCGCCGGGGGCAACTGGGGCCAACGTCCTGACTTTC. Its translation is CASSPPGATGANVLTF. The full variable domain, completed using reference TRBV7-2 and TRBJ2-6, is GAGVSQSPSNKVTEKGKDVELRCDPISGHTALYWYRQSLGQGLEFLIYFQGNSAPDKSGLPSDRFSAERTGGSVSTLTIQRTQQEDSAVYLCASSPPGATGANVLTFGAGSRLTVL.

This chain joins TRBV9 and TRBJ2-3, with D perhaps matching TRBD1 (5 bases). Trimming took off 4 bases at V and 8 bases at J, with 17 bases between the two ends. The CDR3 contains 14 residues. Germline assignment: CDR1 SGDLS and CDR2 YYNGEE. The DNA for the CDR3 is TGTGCCAGCAGCCTCGAATTAGGGGAAGGTACGCAGTATTTT. Translated, it gives CASSLELGEGTQYF.

The chain uses TRBV5-6 and TRBJ1-3; 7 bases are a match to TRBD1. Germline V lookup: CDR1 SGHDT, CDR2 YYEEEE. Trimming removed 1 base from V and 0 bases from J; junction bases left unmatched: 7. The CDR3 contains 17 residues. CDR3: CASSLRTGSGSGNTIYF. CDR3 sequence (DNA): TGTGCCAGCAGCTTGAGGACAGGCTCAGGCTCTGGAAACACCATATATTTT.

The chain recombines TRBV2 with TRBJ1-4; D is unclear. This CDR3 has 14 residues. Germline loops: CDR1 SNHLY, CDR2 FYNNEI. V lost 5 bases to trimming and J lost 0 bases, with 7 bases between them. In DNA, the CDR3 is TGTGCCAGCAGTTGGACGACAACTAATGAAAAACTGTTTTTT. Protein product: CASSWTTTNEKLFF.

This clone was seen more than once but under ten times. Other DNA sequences from this sample encode an identical CDR3 as well. This chain links TRBV9 with TRBJ1-3, with D perhaps matching TRBD1 (6 bases). This CDR3 has 15 residues. The germline V and J ends were trimmed by 4 bases and 0 bases, with 11 bases remaining between them. Germline-derived CDR1 and CDR2 are SGDLS and YYNGEE. Here the CDR3 DNA reads TGTGCCAGCAGCCCAAGACAGGCCTCTGGAAACACCATATATTTT. Protein sequence: CASSPRQASGNTIYF. The variable domain in full, with the rest retrieved from reference TRBV9 and TRBJ1-3, is DSGVTQTPKHLITATGQRVTLRCSPRSGDLSVYWYQQSLDQGLQFLIQYYNGEERAKGNILERFSAQQFPDLHSELNLSSLELGDSALYFCASSPRQASGNTIYFGEGSWLTVV.

This clone showed up just once. V gene TRBV28 combines with J gene TRBJ2-7; no clear D gene. Trimming shortened V by 6 bases and J by 1 base, and 16 bases separated the two germline ends. Germline-derived CDR1 and CDR2 are MDHEN and SYDVKM. The CDR3 runs to 15 residues. The CDR3 DNA reads TGTGCCAGCAGCCAACAGCCTACGCCTTCCTACGAGCAGTACTTC. It translates to CASSQQPTPSYEQYF.

On this clone: The sample carries other DNA sequences with the same CDR3. The chain uses TRBV30 and TRBJ1-5, with D tentatively TRBD1 (5 bases). Germline loops: CDR1 GTSNPN, CDR2 SVGIG (reference sequence). This CDR3 contains 14 residues. V dropped 2 bases and J dropped 4 bases, with 12 bases sitting between them. CDR3 bases: TGTGCCTGGAGTACGGGACGGCTGAATCAGCCCCAGCATTTT. It specifies CAWSTGRLNQPQHF.

The chain links TRBV6-1 to TRBJ1-5; unclear D gene. CDR1 and CDR2 (germline): MNHNS, SASEGT. Trimming removed 1 base from V and 1 base from J, with 14 bases in between. The CDR3 runs 17 residues. The CDR3, as DNA: TGTGCCAGCAGTGAAGGTCGCACCGGAGGGAGCAATCAGCCCCAGCATTTT. It yields the protein CASSEGRTGGSNQPQHF.